This TCR beta chain was found in a study of cytomegalovirus exposure and HLA in healthy donors. Whole-study context: Of all 400 or so donors who were genotyped, 75% to 90% belonged to the Caucasian-associated ancestry cluster. General study points: Cytomegalovirus association was assigned to around 150 TCR beta chains. An analysis was carried out later, and it reportedly showed fewer N-insertions in an Asian-associated ancestry cluster than the approximately 670-donor mean.

13 Jbeta primers and 60 Vbeta primers were used for the PCR. Sequencing used immunoSEQ multiplex PCR; TCRdb keeps in-frame clones, though not all of them. This sample has 150,000 to 200,000 clones, with approximately 80% found just once. This clone was counted once. Antigen unknown. This receptor was obtained from a male donor in good health and CMV-seropositive. What was sequenced was PBMCs.

CDR3 nucleotide sequence: TGTGCCAGCGTCCCCGGGACAGGGTACGAGCAGTACTTC. Translation gives CASVPGTGYEQYF. The chain recombines TRBV7-9 with TRBJ2-7; 9 bases are a match to TRBD1. V dropped 8 bases and J dropped 4; count of bases not matched to a gene: 6. This CDR3 has 13 residues. CDR1 SEHNR and CDR2 FQNEAQ come from the germline V gene (reference sequence).